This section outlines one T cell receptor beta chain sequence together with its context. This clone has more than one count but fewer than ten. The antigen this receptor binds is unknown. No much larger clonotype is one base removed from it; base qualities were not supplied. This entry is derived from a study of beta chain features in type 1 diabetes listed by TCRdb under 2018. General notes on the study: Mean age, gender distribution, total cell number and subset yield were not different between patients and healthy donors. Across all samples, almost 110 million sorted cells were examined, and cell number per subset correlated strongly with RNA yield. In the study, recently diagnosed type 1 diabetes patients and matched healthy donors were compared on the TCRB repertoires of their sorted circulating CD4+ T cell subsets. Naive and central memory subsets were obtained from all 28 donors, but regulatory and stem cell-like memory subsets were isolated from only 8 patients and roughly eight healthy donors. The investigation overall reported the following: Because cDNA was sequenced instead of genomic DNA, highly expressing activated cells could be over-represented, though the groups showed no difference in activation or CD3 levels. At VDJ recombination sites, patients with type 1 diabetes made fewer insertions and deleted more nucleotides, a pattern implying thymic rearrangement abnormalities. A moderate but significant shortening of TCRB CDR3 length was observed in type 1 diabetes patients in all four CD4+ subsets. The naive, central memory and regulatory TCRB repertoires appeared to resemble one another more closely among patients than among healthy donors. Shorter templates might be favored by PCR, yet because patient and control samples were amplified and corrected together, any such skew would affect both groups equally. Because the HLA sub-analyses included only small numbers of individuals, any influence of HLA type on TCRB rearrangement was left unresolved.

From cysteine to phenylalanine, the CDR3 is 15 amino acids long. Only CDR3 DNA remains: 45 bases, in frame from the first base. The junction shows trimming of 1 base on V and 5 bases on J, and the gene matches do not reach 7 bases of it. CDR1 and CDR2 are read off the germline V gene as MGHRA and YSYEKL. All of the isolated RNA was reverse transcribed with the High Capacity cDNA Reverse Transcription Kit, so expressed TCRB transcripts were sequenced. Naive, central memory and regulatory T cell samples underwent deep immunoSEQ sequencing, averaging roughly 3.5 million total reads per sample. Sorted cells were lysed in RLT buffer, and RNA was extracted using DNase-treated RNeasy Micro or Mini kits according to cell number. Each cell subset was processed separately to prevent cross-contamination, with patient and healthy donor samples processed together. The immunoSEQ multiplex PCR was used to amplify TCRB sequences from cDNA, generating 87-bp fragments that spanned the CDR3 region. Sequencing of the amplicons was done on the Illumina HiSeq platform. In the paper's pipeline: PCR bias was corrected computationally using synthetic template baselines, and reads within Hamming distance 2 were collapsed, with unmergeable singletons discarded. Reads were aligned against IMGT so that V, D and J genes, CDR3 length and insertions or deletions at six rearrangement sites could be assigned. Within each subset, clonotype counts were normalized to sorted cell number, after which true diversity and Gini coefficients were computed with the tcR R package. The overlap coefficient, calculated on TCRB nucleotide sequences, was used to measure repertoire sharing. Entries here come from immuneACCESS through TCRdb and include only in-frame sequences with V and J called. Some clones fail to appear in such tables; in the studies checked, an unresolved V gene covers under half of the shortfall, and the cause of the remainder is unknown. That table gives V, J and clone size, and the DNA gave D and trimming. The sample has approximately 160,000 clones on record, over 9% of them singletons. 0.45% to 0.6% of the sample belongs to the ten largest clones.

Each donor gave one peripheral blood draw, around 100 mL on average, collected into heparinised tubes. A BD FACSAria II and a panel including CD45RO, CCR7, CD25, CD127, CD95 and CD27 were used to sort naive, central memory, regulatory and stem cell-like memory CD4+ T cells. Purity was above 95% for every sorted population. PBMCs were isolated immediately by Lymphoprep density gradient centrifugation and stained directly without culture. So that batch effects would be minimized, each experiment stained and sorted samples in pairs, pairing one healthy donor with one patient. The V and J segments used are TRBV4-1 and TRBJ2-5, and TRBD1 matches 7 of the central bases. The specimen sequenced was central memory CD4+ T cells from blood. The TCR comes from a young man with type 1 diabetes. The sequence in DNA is TGCGCCAGCAGCCAAGCGGACAGGTTCGTGGAGACCCAGTACTTC. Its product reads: CASSQADRFVETQYF.